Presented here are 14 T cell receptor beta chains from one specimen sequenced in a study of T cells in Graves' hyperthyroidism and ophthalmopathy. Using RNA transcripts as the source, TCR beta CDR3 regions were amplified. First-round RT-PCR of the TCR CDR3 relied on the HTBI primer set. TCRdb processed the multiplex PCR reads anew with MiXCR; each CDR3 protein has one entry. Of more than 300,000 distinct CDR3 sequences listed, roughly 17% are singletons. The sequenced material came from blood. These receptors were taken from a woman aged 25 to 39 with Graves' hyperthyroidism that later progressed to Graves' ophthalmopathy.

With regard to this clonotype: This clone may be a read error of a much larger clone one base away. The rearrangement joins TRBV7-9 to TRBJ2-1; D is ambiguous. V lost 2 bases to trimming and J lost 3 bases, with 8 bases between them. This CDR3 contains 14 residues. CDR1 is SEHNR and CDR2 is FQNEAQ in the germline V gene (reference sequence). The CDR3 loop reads CASSLRSDYNEQFF. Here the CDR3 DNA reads TGTGCCAGCAGCTTAAGGTCGGACTACAATGAGCAGTTCTTC.

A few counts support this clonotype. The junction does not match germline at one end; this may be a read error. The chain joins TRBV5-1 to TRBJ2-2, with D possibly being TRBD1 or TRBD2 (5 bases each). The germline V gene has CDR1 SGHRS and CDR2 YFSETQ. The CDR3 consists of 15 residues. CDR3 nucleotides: TGTGCCAGCAGCCCAAGGGACCGCTCGGCCGGGGAGCTGTTTTTT. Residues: CASSPRDRSAGELFF.

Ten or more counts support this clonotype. The DNA for the CDR3 is TGTGCCAGCAGCCCTACAGCAGGGGGCTCCTACAATGAGCAGTTCTTC. Translation gives CASSPTAGGSYNEQFF. V usage is TRBV7-9 and J usage is TRBJ2-1; TRBD1 aligns across 7 bases. CDR3 length: 16 residues. The germline V gene has CDR1 SEHNR and CDR2 FQNEAQ (reference sequence). The ends lost 5 bases at V and 0 bases at J; junction bases unmatched: 7.

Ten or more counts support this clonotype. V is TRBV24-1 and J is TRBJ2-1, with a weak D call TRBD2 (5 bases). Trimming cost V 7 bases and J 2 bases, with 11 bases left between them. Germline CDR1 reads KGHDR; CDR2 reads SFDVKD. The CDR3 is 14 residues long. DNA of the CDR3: TGTGCCACCAGCCGGGGTCACCCCTACAATGAGCAGTTCTTC. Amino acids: CATSRGHPYNEQFF.

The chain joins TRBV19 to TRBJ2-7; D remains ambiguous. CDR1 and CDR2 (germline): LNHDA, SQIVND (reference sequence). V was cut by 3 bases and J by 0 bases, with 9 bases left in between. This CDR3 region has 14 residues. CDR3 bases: TGTGCCAGTAGTATGACCTCGAGCTCCTACGAGCAGTACTTC. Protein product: CASSMTSSSYEQYF.

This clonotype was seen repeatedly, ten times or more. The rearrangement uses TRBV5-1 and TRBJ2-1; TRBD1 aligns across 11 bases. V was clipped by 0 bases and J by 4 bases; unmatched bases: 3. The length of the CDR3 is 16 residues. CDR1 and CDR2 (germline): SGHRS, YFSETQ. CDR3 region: CASSLAGTGGYNEQFF. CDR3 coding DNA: TGCGCCAGCAGCTTGGCAGGGACAGGGGGGTACAATGAGCAGTTCTTC.

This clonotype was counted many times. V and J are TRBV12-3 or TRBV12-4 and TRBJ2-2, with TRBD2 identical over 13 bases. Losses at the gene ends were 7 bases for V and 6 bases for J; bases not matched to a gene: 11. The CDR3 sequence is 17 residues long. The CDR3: CASTLALTSGGAGELFF. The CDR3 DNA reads TGTGCCAGCACCCTTGCCCTAACTAGCGGGGGGGCCGGGGAGCTGTTTTTT.

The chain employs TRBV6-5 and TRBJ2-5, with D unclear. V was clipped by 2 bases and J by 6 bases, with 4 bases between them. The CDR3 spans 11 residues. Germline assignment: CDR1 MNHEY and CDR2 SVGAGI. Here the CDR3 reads CASSYAKTQYF. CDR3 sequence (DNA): TGTGCCAGCAGTTACGCTAAGACCCAGTACTTC.

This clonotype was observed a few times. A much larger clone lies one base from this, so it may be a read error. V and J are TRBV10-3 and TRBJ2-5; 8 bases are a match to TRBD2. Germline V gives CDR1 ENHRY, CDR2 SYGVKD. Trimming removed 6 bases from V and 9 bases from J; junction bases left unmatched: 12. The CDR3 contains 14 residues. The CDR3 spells CAIRGTSGAEAQYF. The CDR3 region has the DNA TGTGCCATCAGGGGGACTAGTGGCGCCGAGGCCCAGTACTTC.

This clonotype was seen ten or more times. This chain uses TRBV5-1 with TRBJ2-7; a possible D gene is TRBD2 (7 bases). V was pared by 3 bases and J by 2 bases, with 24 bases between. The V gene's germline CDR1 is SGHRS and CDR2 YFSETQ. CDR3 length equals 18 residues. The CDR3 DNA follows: TGCGCCAGCAGCTGGGGCCCGGGGGGCGCGGTAATGGCCTACGAGCAGTACTTC. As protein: CASSWGPGGAVMAYEQYF.

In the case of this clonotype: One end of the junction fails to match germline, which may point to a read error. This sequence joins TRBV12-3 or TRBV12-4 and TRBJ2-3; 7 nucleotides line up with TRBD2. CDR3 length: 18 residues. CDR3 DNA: TGTGCCAGCAGCTTAGTGGGAGGGGAGACTATCCGGGTAGATACGCAGTATTTT. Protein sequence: CASSLVGGETIRVDTQYF.

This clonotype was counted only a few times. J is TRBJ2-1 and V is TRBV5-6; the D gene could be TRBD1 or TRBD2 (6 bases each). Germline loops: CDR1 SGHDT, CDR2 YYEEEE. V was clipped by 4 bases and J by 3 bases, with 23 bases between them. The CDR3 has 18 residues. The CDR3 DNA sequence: TGTGCCAGCAGCCCCAGCCCCGGCGTGGGGGGCTACTACAATGAGCAGTTCTTC. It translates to CASSPSPGVGGYYNEQFF.

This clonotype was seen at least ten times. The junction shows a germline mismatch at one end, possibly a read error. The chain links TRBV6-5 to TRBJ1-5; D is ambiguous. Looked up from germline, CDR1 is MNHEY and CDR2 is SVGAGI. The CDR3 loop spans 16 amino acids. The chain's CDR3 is CASIYSGGEGNQPQHF. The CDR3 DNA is TGTGCCAGCATTTACTCAGGCGGTGAGGGCAATCAGCCCCAGCATTTT.

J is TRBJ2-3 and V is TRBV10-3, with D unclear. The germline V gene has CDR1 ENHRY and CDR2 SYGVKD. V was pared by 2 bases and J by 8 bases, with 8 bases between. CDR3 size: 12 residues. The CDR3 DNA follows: TGTGCCATCAGTGAGGGCAGCCTTACGCAGTATTTT. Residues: CAISEGSLTQYF.